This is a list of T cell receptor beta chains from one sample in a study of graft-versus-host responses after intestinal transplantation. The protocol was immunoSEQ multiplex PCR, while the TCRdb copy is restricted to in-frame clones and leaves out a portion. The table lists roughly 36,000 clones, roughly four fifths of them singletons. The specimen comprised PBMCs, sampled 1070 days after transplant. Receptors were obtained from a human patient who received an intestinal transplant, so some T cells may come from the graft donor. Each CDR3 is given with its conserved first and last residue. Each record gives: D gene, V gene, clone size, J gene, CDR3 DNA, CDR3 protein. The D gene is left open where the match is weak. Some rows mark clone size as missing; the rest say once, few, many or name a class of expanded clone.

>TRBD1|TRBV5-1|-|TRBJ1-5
TGCGCCAGCAGCCCTACAGCTCAGGGGACAGGGAGGGATCAGCCCCAGCATTTT
CASSPTAQGTGRDQPQHF
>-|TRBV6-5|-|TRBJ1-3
TGTGCCAGCAGGCCCGAGAGCTCTGGAAACACCATATATTTT
CASRPESSGNTIYF
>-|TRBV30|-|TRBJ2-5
TGTGCCTGGAGTACGACAGTCGGGGCCCAGTACTTC
CAWSTTVGAQYF
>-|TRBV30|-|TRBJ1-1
TGTGCCTGGAGTGGGACTTCGTACTCCGAAGCTTTCTTT
CAWSGTSYSEAFF
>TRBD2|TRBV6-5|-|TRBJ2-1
TGTGCCAGCAGCCCCTTGGGACTAGTGGGGAATGAGCAGTTCTTC
CASSPLGLVGNEQFF
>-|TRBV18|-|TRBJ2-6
TGTGCCAGCTCCGAGGGGAGCTCTGGGGCCAACGTCCTGACTTTC
CASSEGSSGANVLTF
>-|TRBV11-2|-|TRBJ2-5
TGTGCCAGCAGCTTAGTCGGGGAGGCCCAGTACTTC
CASSLVGEAQYF
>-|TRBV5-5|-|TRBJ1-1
TGTGCCAGCAGCTTGGAGGGACCAAACACTGAAGCTTTCTTT
CASSLEGPNTEAFF
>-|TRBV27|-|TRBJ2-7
TGTGCCAGCAGTTTACAAGCTGCGAGCTCCTACGAGCAGTACTTC
CASSLQAASSYEQYF
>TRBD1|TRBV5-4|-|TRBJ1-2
TGTGCCAGCAGCTTGCCCGGGACAGGGGTTGCCTATGGCTACACCTTC
CASSLPGTGVAYGYTF
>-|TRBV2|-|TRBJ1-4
TGTGCCAGCGGGGGGGAGAGGGATGAAAAACTGTTTTTT
CASGGERDEKLFF
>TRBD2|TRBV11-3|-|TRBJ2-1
TGTGCCAGCAGCTTAGGACTAGCGGGAGGGAATGAGCAGTTCTTC
CASSLGLAGGNEQFF
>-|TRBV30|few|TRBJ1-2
TGTGCCTGGAGACCTGGACGTCTCAGCCTCAGAGCTAACTATGGCTACACCTTC
CAWRPGRLSLRANYGYTF
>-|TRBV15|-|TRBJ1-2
TGTGCCACCAGCAGAGATCTAGAACAGAGAGGCTACACCTTC
CATSRDLEQRGYTF
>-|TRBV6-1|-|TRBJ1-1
TGTGCCAGCAGTGGTCGGCAGGGAAACACTGAAGCTTTCTTT
CASSGRQGNTEAFF
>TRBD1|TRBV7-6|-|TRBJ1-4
TGTGCCAGCAGCAGGACAGGGGGCGATGAAAAACTGTTTTTT
CASSRTGGDEKLFF
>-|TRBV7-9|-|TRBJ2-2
TGTGCCAGCAGCCATCACGGGGGGGAGCTGTTTTTT
CASSHHGGELFF
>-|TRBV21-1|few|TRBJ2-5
TGTGCCAGCAGCAAAGCGGGGGGGCAAGAGACCCAGTACTTC
CASSKAGGQETQYF
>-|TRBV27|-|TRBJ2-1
TGTGCCAGCAGTTTCTCCGGAAACAATGAGCAGTTCTTC
CASSFSGNNEQFF
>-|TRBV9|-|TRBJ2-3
TGTGCCAGCAGCCCCCGACAGGCCTCTAGCACAGATACGCAGTATTTT
CASSPRQASSTDTQYF
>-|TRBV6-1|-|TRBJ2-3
TGTGCCAGCAGTGAAGGCGGCTCGGGGACCAGCACAGATACGCAGTATTTT
CASSEGGSGTSTDTQYF
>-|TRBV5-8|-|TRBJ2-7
TGTGCCAGCAGTTCCGGGATCTCCTACGAGCAGTACTTC
CASSSGISYEQYF
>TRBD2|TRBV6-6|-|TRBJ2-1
TGTGCCAGCAGTTACTCTGGACTAGCGGGATACAATGAGCAGTTCTTC
CASSYSGLAGYNEQFF
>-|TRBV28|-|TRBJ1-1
TGTGCCAGCAGTTTATCTGCCACGGGGGGAACTGAAGCTTTCTTT
CASSLSATGGTEAFF
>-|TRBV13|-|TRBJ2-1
TGTGCCAGCAGCTTGGGACTTTCCAATGAGCAGTTCTTC
CASSLGLSNEQFF
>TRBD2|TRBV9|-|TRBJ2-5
TGTGCCAGCAGCGTAGGACTAGCGGGAGGTGAAGAGACCCAGTACTTC
CASSVGLAGGEETQYF
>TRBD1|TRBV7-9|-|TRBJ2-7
TGTGCCAGCAGCCCACCCCTACAGGGGGCGGGGTACGAGCAGTACTTC
CASSPPLQGAGYEQYF
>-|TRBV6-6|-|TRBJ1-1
TGTGCCAGCAGTTACTCGAGCAGGTCGGAAGCTTTCTTT
CASSYSSRSEAFF
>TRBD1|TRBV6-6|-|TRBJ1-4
TGTGCCAGCAATGGGGCAGGGGGGAGAGAAAAACTGTTTTTT
CASNGAGGREKLFF
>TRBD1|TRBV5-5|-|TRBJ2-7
TGTGCCAGCAGCTTCGGGACAGGGTCGGGCGAGCAGTACTTC
CASSFGTGSGEQYF
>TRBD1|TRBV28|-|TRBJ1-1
TGTGCCAGCAGTTCGCGCAGGGGGATGACTGAAGCTTTCTTT
CASSSRRGMTEAFF
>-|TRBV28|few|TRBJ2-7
TGTGCCAGCGGCGGCCGAGGTCGCCAGGGCTCCTACGAGCAGTACTTC
CASGGRGRQGSYEQYF
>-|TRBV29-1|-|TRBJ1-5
TGCAGCGTTCGTGATAGCAATCAGCCCCAGCATTTT
CSVRDSNQPQHF
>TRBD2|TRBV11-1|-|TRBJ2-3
TGTGCCAGCAGCTTAGTAGGGTCATCTCAGCGGGGCAAGCAGTATTTT
CASSLVGSSQRGKQYF
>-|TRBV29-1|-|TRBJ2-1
TGCAGCGTCCAACTAGATTGGGACAATGAGCAGTTCTTC
CSVQLDWDNEQFF
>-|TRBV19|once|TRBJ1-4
TGTGCCACCCAATCCTACGGGAAACTGTTTTTT
CATQSYGKLFF
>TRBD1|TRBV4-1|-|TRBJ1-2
TGCGCCAGCAGCCATCCCCCAGGGACAGGGGTTGGCTACACCTTC
CASSHPPGTGVGYTF
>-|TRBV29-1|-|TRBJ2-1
TGCAGCGCTAGCATTGGCTCCTACAATGAGCAGTTCTTC
CSASIGSYNEQFF
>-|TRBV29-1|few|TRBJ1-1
TGCAGTGTGGGCCACGGGAACACTGAAGCTTTCTTT
CSVGHGNTEAFF
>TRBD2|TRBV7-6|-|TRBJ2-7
TGTGCCAGCAGCACAACTAGCGGGAGAGTGGGTGAGCAGTACTTC
CASSTTSGRVGEQYF
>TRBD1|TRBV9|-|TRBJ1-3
TGTGCCAGCAGCACCGGGACAGGGGGAACTGGAAACACCATATATTTT
CASSTGTGGTGNTIYF
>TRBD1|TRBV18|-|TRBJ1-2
TGTGCCAGCTCACCCCGGGACAGGGTCCCAGAGGGCTACACCTTC
CASSPRDRVPEGYTF
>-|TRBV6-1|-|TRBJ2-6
TGTGCCAGCGGACAGACCTCTGGGGCCAACGTCCTGACTTTC
CASGQTSGANVLTF